This TCR beta chain was captured in a study of cytomegalovirus exposure and HLA in healthy donors. Findings and caveats of the study: Reports state that TCR beta sequences accurately predicted most subjects' HLA-A and HLA-B alleles. Most CMV-associated TCR beta chains were later found to appear HLA-restricted. Testing in vitro showed a few CMV-associated chains specific for CMV antigens.

On this clone itself: What it binds is unknown.

The primer mix had 60 Vbeta and 13 Jbeta primers. Here immunoSEQ multiplex PCR was the method, and the copy in TCRdb shows in-frame clones only, minus some. This repertoire shows over 140,000 clones, roughly four fifths found once; its top ten account for about 1.4%. Input material: PBMCs. This receptor was taken from a man aged 30 to 45 in good health and CMV-seropositive.

The CDR3 region is CASSLGGGMFNQPQHF. The CDR3 coding sequence is TGTGCCAGCAGCTTAGGGGGCGGAATGTTCAATCAGCCCCAGCATTTT. The chain employs TRBV7-2 and TRBJ1-5; D possibly corresponds to TRBD1 (5 bases). V was shortened by 1 base and J by 3 bases, with 13 bases between the two germline ends. The CDR3 is 16 residues long. Per the germline V gene, CDR1 is SGHTA and CDR2 is FQGNSA.